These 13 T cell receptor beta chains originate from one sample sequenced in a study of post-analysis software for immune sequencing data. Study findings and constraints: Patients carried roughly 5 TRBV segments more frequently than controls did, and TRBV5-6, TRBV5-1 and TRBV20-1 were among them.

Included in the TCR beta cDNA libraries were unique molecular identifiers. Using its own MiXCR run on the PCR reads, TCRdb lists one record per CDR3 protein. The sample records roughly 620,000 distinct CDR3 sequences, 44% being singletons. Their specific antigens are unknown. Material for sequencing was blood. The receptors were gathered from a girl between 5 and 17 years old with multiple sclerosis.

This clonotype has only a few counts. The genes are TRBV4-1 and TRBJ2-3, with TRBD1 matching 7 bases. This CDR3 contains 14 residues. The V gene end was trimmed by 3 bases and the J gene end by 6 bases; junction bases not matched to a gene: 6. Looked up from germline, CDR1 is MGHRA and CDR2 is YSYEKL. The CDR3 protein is CASSQSQGEDTQYF. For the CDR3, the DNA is TGCGCCAGCAGCCAGTCCCAGGGGGAGGATACGCAGTATTTT.

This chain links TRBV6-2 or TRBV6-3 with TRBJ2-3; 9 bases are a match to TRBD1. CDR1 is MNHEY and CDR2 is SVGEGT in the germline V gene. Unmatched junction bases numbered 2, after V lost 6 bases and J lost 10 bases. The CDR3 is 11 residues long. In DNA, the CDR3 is TGTGCCAGCAGGGGACAGGGTCCGCAGTATTTT. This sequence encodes CASRGQGPQYF.

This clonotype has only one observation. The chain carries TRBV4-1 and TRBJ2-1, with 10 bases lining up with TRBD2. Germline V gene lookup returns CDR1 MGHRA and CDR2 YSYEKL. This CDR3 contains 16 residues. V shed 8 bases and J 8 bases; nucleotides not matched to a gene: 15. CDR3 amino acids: CASGLAQREGRDEQFF. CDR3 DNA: TGCGCCAGCGGCCTAGCCCAGCGGGAGGGCCGGGATGAGCAGTTCTTC.

CDR3 sequence reads: CSVETGGGYGYTF. The CDR3 bases are TGCAGCGTTGAAACAGGGGGCGGATATGGCTACACCTTC. The chain combines TRBV29-1 with TRBJ1-2; 9 bases are a match to TRBD1. After removal of 2 bases from V and 5 bases from J, the junction contained 3 bases not matched to a gene. Germline V gives CDR1 SQVTM, CDR2 ANQGSEA. The CDR3 is made up of 13 amino acids.

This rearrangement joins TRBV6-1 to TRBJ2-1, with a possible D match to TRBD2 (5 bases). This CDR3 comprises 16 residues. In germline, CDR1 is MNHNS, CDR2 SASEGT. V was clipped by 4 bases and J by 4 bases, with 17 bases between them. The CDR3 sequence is CASSGRDSSRYNEQFF. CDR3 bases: TGTGCCAGCAGTGGCCGGGATAGCAGTCGATACAATGAGCAGTTCTTC.

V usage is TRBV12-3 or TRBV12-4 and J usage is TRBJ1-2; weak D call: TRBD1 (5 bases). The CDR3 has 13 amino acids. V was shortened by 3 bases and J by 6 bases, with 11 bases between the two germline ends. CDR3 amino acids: CASSFGGFNGYTF. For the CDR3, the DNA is TGTGCCAGCAGTTTCGGGGGGTTCAATGGCTACACCTTC.

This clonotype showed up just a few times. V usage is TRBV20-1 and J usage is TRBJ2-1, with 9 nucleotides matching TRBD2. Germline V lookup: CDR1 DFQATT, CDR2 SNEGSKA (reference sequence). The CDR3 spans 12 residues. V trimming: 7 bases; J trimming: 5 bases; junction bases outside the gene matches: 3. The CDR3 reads CSGTSDHNEQFF. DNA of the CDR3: TGCAGTGGGACTAGCGATCACAATGAGCAGTTCTTC.

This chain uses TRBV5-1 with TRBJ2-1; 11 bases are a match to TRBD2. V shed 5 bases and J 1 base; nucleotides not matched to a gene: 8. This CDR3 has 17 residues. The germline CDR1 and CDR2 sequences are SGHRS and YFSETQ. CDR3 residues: CASRFTLAGESYNEQFF. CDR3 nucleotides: TGCGCCAGCAGATTTACACTAGCGGGGGAATCCTACAATGAGCAGTTCTTC.

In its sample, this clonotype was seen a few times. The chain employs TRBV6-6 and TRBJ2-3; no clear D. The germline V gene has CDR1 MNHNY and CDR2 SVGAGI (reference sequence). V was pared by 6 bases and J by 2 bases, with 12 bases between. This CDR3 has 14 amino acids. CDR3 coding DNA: TGTGCCAGCAGAATCCCCTCTTACACAGATACGCAGTATTTT. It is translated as CASRIPSYTDTQYF.

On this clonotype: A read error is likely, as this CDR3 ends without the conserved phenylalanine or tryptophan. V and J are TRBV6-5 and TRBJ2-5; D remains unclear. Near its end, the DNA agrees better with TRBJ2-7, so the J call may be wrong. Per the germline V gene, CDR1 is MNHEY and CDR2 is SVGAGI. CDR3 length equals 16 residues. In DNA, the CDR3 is TGTGCCAGCAGTTCCCACGCAGCTCCTAGGAGCTACGAGCAGTACTTA. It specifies CASSSHAAPRSYEQYL.

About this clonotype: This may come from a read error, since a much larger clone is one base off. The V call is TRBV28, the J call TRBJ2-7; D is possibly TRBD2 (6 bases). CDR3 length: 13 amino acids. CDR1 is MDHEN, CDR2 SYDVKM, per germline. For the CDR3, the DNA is TGTGCCAGTGGGACTGGCGGGTTCTACGGGCAGTACTTC. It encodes CASGTGGFYGQYF.

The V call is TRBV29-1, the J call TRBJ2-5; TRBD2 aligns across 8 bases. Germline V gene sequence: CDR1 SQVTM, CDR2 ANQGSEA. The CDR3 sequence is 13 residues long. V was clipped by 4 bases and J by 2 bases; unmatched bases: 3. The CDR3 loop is CSVVLADQETQYF. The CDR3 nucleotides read TGCAGCGTTGTACTAGCGGATCAAGAGACCCAGTACTTC.

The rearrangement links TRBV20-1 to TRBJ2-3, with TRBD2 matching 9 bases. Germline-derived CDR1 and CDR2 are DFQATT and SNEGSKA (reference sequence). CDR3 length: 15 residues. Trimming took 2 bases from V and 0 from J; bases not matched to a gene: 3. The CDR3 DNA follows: TGCAGTGCTAGAACCGGGACTAGCAGCACAGATACGCAGTATTTT. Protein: CSARTGTSSTDTQYF.